This passage covers 5 T cell receptor beta chains from one sample sequenced in a study of blood T cell repertoires in COVID-19. Assay: immunoSEQ multiplex PCR; the TCRdb copy retains only in-frame clones and omits some. In the table there are under 350,000 clones, about 89% of which are singletons. The sequenced material came from peripheral blood. Every receptor here comes from a man in his forties or fifties with acute or convalescent COVID-19.

The V and J genes are TRBV18 and TRBJ2-2; 9 positions agree with TRBD1. This CDR3 comprises 17 residues. With 1 base clipped from V and 5 bases from J, the junction kept 8 bases outside the gene matches. Germline V gene sequence: CDR1 KGHSH, CDR2 LQKENI. The CDR3 DNA reads TGTGCCAGCTCACCACGGGGACAGGGAGGAAGGACCGGGGAGCTGTTTTTT. Encoded protein: CASSPRGQGGRTGELFF.

The chain links TRBV29-1 to TRBJ2-2, with D possibly being TRBD1 (6 bases). This CDR3 has 12 amino acids. V lost 4 bases and J lost 7, with 10 bases in between. CDR1 is SQVTM and CDR2 is ANQGSEA in the germline V gene. The CDR3 reads CSVATGIGELFF. The CDR3 DNA reads as TGCAGCGTTGCCACAGGGATCGGGGAGCTGTTTTTT.

The chain uses TRBV19 and TRBJ2-7; TRBD1 might be the D (5 bases). The CDR3 consists of 12 residues. The V end lost 5 bases, the J end lost 3 bases, and 8 bases lay between the germline ends. The germline CDR1 and CDR2 sequences are LNHDA and SQIVND (reference sequence). The DNA for the CDR3 is TGTGCCAGTAGTTTCGACAGCTACGAGCAGTACTTC. This codes for CASSFDSYEQYF. The full variable domain, in which reference TRBV19 and TRBJ2-7 provide the parts outside the CDR3, is DGGITQSPKYLFRKEGQNVTLSCEQNLNHDAMYWYRQDPGQGLRLIYYSQIVNDFQKGDIAEGYSVSREKKESFPLTVTSAQKNPTAFYLCASSFDSYEQYFGPGTRLTVT.

The genes are TRBV27 and TRBJ2-3; TRBD2 is a possible D gene (7 bases). Trimming removed 8 bases at V and 0 bases at J, with 15 bases between. Germline V CDR1 and CDR2: MNHEY, SMNVEV (reference sequence). CDR3 length equals 15 residues. CDR3 residues: CASVAGAFSTDTQYF. CDR3 DNA sequence: TGTGCCAGCGTCGCGGGGGCCTTTAGCACAGATACGCAGTATTTT.

Points on this clone: Within the sample, other DNA sequences also encode this same CDR3. This chain uses TRBV5-1 with TRBJ1-1, with D maybe TRBD1 (5 bases). The V gene lost 4 bases and the J gene lost 1 base, with 11 bases spanning the gap. Germline V gives CDR1 SGHRS, CDR2 YFSETQ. There are 14 residues in the CDR3. CDR3 in DNA: TGCGCCAGCAGCCCCCTTACAGGGAACACTGAAGCTTTCTTT. Protein: CASSPLTGNTEAFF.